The 2 T cell receptor beta chains reported below all come from one sample, sequenced in a study of control samples from healthy donors and cancer patients. Clones were sequenced by immunoSEQ multiplex PCR, and TCRdb holds only the in-frame ones, with some missing. Seen here are roughly 49,000 clones, around nine tenths observed once, and the top ten hold roughly 42%. The sequencing input was PBMCs. All receptors come from a man aged 50-59 years with head and neck cancer.

In this sample, this clone turned up a few times. The V call is TRBV10-1, the J call TRBJ1-2, with 7 nucleotides matching TRBD1. The CDR3 covers 13 residues. From germline, CDR1 is WNHNN and CDR2 SYGVQD (reference sequence). J gave up 8 bases and V 7 bases, and 10 bases lay outside the gene matches. The CDR3 DNA is TGCGCCAGCATACAGGGGCCACCGGGAGGCTACACCTTC. This sequence encodes CASIQGPPGGYTF.

V gene TRBV7-9 combines with J gene TRBJ2-5; D remains unclear. The V gene lost 1 base and the J gene lost 0 bases, with 3 bases spanning the gap. The CDR3 is 13 residues long. The germline gives CDR1 SEHNR, CDR2 FQNEAQ (reference sequence). CDR3 coding DNA: TGTGCCAGCAGCTTAGATAACCAAGAGACCCAGTACTTC. Its protein is CASSLDNQETQYF.